The 27 T cell receptor beta chains below all came from one sample that was sequenced in a study of control samples from healthy donors and cancer patients. Some clones are missing from TCRdb's copy, which holds only in-frame ones; the method was immunoSEQ multiplex PCR. The data contain more than 95,000 clones, approximately 92% of them singletons. The source material was PBMCs. These receptors were collected from a man older than 75 with head and neck cancer.

This rearrangement joins TRBV15 to TRBJ1-5; no clear D gene. CDR1 and CDR2 from the germline V gene are LNHNV and YYDKDF (reference sequence). The CDR3 is 13 residues long. V was cut by 1 base and J by 2 bases, with 3 bases left in between. The CDR3 is CATSRGRNQPQHF. DNA of the CDR3: TGTGCCACCAGCAGAGGTCGCAATCAGCCCCAGCATTTT.

This clone has just a few counts. The chain links TRBV5-1 to TRBJ1-4; D is perhaps TRBD1 (6 bases). Trimming took off 4 bases at V and 8 bases at J, with 18 bases between the two ends. The CDR3 is 15 amino acids. Germline CDR1 reads SGHRS; CDR2 reads YFSETQ. The CDR3 DNA reads as TGCGCCAGCAGCGTCCAGGGGACCCGAGGCGAAAAACTGTTTTTT. This gives the protein CASSVQGTRGEKLFF.

The chain employs TRBV19 and TRBJ2-3; no reliable D call. In germline, CDR1 is LNHDA, CDR2 SQIVND (reference sequence). V was clipped by 3 bases and J by 2 bases, with 9 bases between them. The CDR3 length is 14 residues. The CDR3 loop is CASSIALHTDTQYF. CDR3 DNA sequence: TGTGCCAGTAGTATCGCACTACACACAGATACGCAGTATTTT.

The V and J genes are TRBV7-8 and TRBJ2-7; no clear D. This CDR3 spans 14 amino acids. V lost 8 bases and J lost 4, with 18 bases in between. CDR1 is SGHVS and CDR2 is FQNEAQ in the germline V gene. The CDR3 DNA reads TGTGCCAGCGCAAGGGCGGATGAAAGATACGAGCAGTACTTC. It yields the protein CASARADERYEQYF.

The V gene is TRBV4-1, the J gene TRBJ2-7, with D perhaps being TRBD1 or TRBD2 (6 bases each). V lost 4 bases, J lost 2 bases, and 12 bases lay in between. CDR1 is MGHRA and CDR2 is YSYEKL in the germline V gene. There are 14 residues in the CDR3. As DNA, the CDR3 is TGCGCCAGCAGCCTTGGAGGGACAACCTACGAGCAGTACTTC. Translated: CASSLGGTTYEQYF.

This chain uses TRBV5-8 with TRBJ2-3; 13 positions match TRBD2. V was clipped by 0 bases and J by 1 base; unmatched bases: 5. The germline gives CDR1 SGHTS, CDR2 YDEGEE. The CDR3 spans 18 residues. The CDR3 bases are TGTGCCAGCAGCTTGGAAACTAGCGGGGGGGTTCGCACAGATACGCAGTATTTT. Its translation is CASSLETSGGVRTDTQYF.

The CDR3 spells CASRTTGRHTGELFF. In nucleotides, the CDR3 is TGTGCCAGTAGGACGACAGGGAGACACACCGGGGAGCTGTTTTTT. This chain connects TRBV19 to TRBJ2-2; 7 bases fit TRBD1. V lost 6 bases and J lost 3; bases outside the gene matches: 7. Germline V gene lookup returns CDR1 LNHDA and CDR2 SQIVND (reference sequence). This CDR3 spans 15 amino acids.

This chain joins TRBV5-8 and TRBJ2-3, with 10 bases matching TRBD2. CDR1 and CDR2 from the germline V gene are SGHTS and YDEGEE. Trimming cost V 0 bases and J 4 bases; bases outside gene matches: 8. The CDR3 has 17 residues. The CDR3 is CASSLGRASGSSDTQYF. For the CDR3, the DNA is TGTGCCAGCAGCTTGGGTAGGGCTAGCGGGAGTTCAGATACGCAGTATTTT. Filled out from reference TRBV5-8 and TRBJ2-3, the complete variable domain reads EAGVTQSPTHLIKTRGQQATLRCSPISGHTSVYWYQQALGLGLQFLLWYDEGEERNRGNFPPRFSGRQFPNYSSELNVNALELEDSALYLCASSLGRASGSSDTQYFGPGTRLTVL.

The J gene is TRBJ1-2, the V gene TRBV5-1; maybe TRBD1 (6 bases). Per the germline V gene, CDR1 is SGHRS and CDR2 is YFSETQ. This CDR3 comprises 14 residues. V dropped 0 bases and J dropped 7 bases, with 13 bases sitting between them. CDR3 sequence reads: CASSLGSGASGYTF. The CDR3 coding sequence is TGCGCCAGCAGCTTGGGGTCGGGGGCCTCTGGCTACACCTTC.

The V gene is TRBV4-1, the J gene TRBJ2-1, with D possibly TRBD1 on 5 matching bases. Germline CDR1 MGHRA, CDR2 YSYEKL. The V and J ends lost 4 bases and 4 bases respectively, with 8 bases between them. The CDR3 spans 13 residues. The CDR3 region is CASSRQTYNEQFF. The CDR3 nucleotides read TGCGCCAGCAGCCGACAGACATACAATGAGCAGTTCTTC.

The chain couples TRBV5-1 to TRBJ1-1, with D possibly being TRBD1 (5 bases). CDR3 length: 15 residues. The V end was cut by 0 bases, the J end by 0 bases, with 9 bases between. Germline CDR1 reads SGHRS; CDR2 reads YFSETQ. CDR3 sequence (DNA): TGCGCCAGCAGCTTGGCCCCAGGGATGAACACTGAAGCTTTCTTT. Protein sequence: CASSLAPGMNTEAFF.

The chain joins TRBV7-6 to TRBJ2-7; D may correspond to TRBD1 or TRBD2 (5 bases each). The CDR3 has 13 residues. Germline CDR1 reads SGHVS; CDR2 reads FNYEAQ. The V gene lost 1 base and the J gene lost 6 bases, with 10 bases spanning the gap. The CDR3 sequence: CASSLEQRGEQYF. CDR3 bases: TGTGCCAGCAGCTTAGAACAGAGGGGCGAGCAGTACTTC. The full variable domain, its missing parts supplied by reference TRBV7-6 and TRBJ2-7, is GAGVSQSPRYKVTKRGQDVALRCDPISGHVSLYWYRQALGQGPEFLTYFNYEAQQDKSGLPNDRFSAERPEGSISTLTIQRTEQRDSAMYRCASSLEQRGEQYFGPGTRLTVT.

The genes are TRBV19 and TRBJ2-5; weak D call: TRBD2 (6 bases). The germline V and J ends were trimmed by 1 base and 13 bases, with 13 bases remaining between them. The CDR3 is made up of 12 amino acids. Germline loops: CDR1 LNHDA, CDR2 SQIVND (reference sequence). CDR3 DNA sequence: TGTGCCAGTAGTATAGTGGGGGGAACGTTGTACTTC. Residues: CASSIVGGTLYF.

The chain recombines TRBV3-1 (or the pseudogene TRBV3-2) with TRBJ1-4; the D is unclear. Germline loops: CDR1 LGHDT, CDR2 YNNKEL (reference sequence). CDR3 length: 14 residues. Trimming shortened V by 3 bases and J by 4 bases, and 9 bases separated the two germline ends. The CDR3 sequence is CASSQRQDNEKLFF. In DNA form, the CDR3 reads TGTGCCAGCAGCCAGCGTCAGGATAATGAAAAACTGTTTTTT.

This clone was recorded only once. The V and J genes are TRBV6-4 and TRBJ2-5; D ambiguous. Germline assignment: CDR1 MRHNA and CDR2 SNTAGT. This CDR3 comprises 14 residues. Trimming left V 5 bases short and J 4 bases short, with 14 bases between. CDR3 sequence reads: CASSWAKSRETQYF. CDR3 coding DNA: TGTGCCAGCAGTTGGGCAAAAAGTCGAGAGACCCAGTACTTC.

This clone is a singleton in its sample. The CDR3 loop reads CASSLRTVRGEKLFF. In DNA form, the CDR3 reads TGTGCCAGCAGCTTGCGGACTGTCCGGGGGGAAAAACTGTTTTTT. The chain uses TRBV5-8 and TRBJ1-4, with D possibly being TRBD1 (5 bases). The CDR3 length is 15 residues. In germline, CDR1 is SGHTS, CDR2 YDEGEE. The V and J ends lost 1 base and 8 bases respectively, with 15 bases between them.

The rearrangement joins TRBV5-1 to TRBJ1-5; no clear D. V gave up 8 bases and J gave up 1 base, with 13 bases separating them. This CDR3 has 14 residues. Per germline, CDR1 SGHRS and CDR2 YFSETQ. The CDR3 spells CASLKSGSNQPQHF. The CDR3 nucleotides read TGCGCCAGTCTAAAAAGTGGGAGCAATCAGCCCCAGCATTTT. The whole variable domain, filled in from reference TRBV5-1 and TRBJ1-5, reads KAGVTQTPRYLIKTRGQQVTLSCSPISGHRSVSWYQQTPGQGLQFLFEYFSETQRNKGNFPGRFSGRQFSNSRSEMNVSTLELGDSALYLCASLKSGSNQPQHFGDGTRLSIL.

This chain uses TRBV15 with TRBJ1-4; D unresolved. The CDR3 spans 14 residues. Germline V gene data show CDR1 as LNHNV and CDR2 as YYDKDF (reference sequence). V lost 6 bases and J lost 8, with 16 bases in between. CDR3 in amino acids: CATRPKGEEEKLFF. The CDR3 DNA reads TGTGCCACCAGGCCCAAGGGTGAAGAAGAAAAACTGTTTTTT.

The chain has TRBV5-6 and TRBJ1-1; 8 bases fit TRBD1. This CDR3 has 17 residues. Germline-derived CDR1 and CDR2 are SGHDT and YYEEEE. Losses at the gene ends were 4 bases for V and 3 bases for J; bases not matched to a gene: 14. For the CDR3, the DNA is TGTGCCAGCAGCGGCGGACAGGGAGGGATGCGGGACACTGAAGCTTTCTTT. Its protein product is CASSGGQGGMRDTEAFF.

CDR3 protein: CASSSPGLGYEQYF. In DNA form, the CDR3 reads TGTGCCAGCAGTTCACCGGGACTGGGATACGAGCAGTACTTC. The rearrangement uses TRBV27 and TRBJ2-7, with D perhaps matching TRBD2 (6 bases). CDR1 and CDR2 from the germline V gene are MNHEY and SMNVEV (reference sequence). CDR3 length: 14 amino acids. Deletions cut 4 bases from V and 4 bases from J, with 14 bases between.

This chain connects TRBV30 to TRBJ1-1; D is undetermined. Germline assignment: CDR1 GTSNPN and CDR2 SVGIG (reference sequence). The CDR3 extends over 13 amino acids. V lost 1 base and J lost 4, with 10 bases in between. CDR3 sequence: CAWSETDGTEAFF. CDR3 DNA sequence: TGTGCCTGGAGTGAAACCGACGGCACTGAAGCTTTCTTT.

This clone was seen once. This sequence joins TRBV29-1 and TRBJ2-7; 10 nucleotides align to TRBD1. The CDR3 spans 13 residues. CDR1 and CDR2 (germline): SQVTM, ANQGSEA. The ends lost 4 bases at V and 4 bases at J; junction bases unmatched: 4. CDR3 in DNA: TGCAGCGTTGCCGACAGGGGGCTGTACGAGCAGTACTTC. This codes for CSVADRGLYEQYF.

The rearrangement joins TRBV5-1 to TRBJ2-1; 12 bases fit TRBD2. This CDR3 region has 15 residues. The germline CDR1 and CDR2 sequences are SGHRS and YFSETQ. V gave up 3 bases and J gave up 5 bases; unmatched junction bases: 3. The CDR3, as DNA: TGCGCCAGCAGCTGGACTAGCGGGACCCACAATGAGCAGTTCTTC. The encoded protein is CASSWTSGTHNEQFF.

The chain combines TRBV2 with TRBJ2-1; D may correspond to TRBD1 or TRBD2 (6 bases each). Germline CDR1 is SNHLY and CDR2 is FYNNEI. V was clipped by 7 bases and J by 7 bases, with 11 bases between them. The length of the CDR3 is 12 residues. The CDR3 sequence: CASNQGGNEQFF. The CDR3 DNA reads as TGTGCCAGCAACCAAGGGGGGAATGAGCAGTTCTTC. Looking up the rest from reference TRBV2 and TRBJ2-1 gives the full variable domain: EPEVTQTPSHQVTQMGQEVILRCVPISNHLYFYWYRQILGQKVEFLVSFYNNEISEKSEIFDDQFSVERPDGSNFTLKIRSTKLEDSAMYFCASNQGGNEQFFGPGTRLTVL.

This clone was found once. V and J are TRBV27 and TRBJ2-7; TRBD2 agrees at 7 bases. Trimming took 5 bases from V and 4 from J; bases not matched to a gene: 11. The CDR3 consists of 15 residues. The V gene's germline CDR1 is MNHEY and CDR2 SMNVEV (reference sequence). CDR3 amino acids: CASSLIGGGSYEQYF. CDR3 DNA sequence: TGTGCCAGCAGTCTCATCGGCGGCGGGAGTTACGAGCAGTACTTC.

CDR3 nucleotide sequence: TGTGCCAGCAGGCGGACGGCCACCGGGGAGCTGTTTTTT. Amino acids: CASRRTATGELFF. J is TRBJ2-2 and V is TRBV5-6; D is unclear. The V and J ends lost 5 bases and 4 bases respectively, with 9 bases between them. The CDR3 has 13 amino acids. Germline CDR1 is SGHDT and CDR2 is YYEEEE.

V gene TRBV30 combines with J gene TRBJ2-7, with 10 bases matching TRBD1. V shed 2 bases, J shed 4 bases, and the junction held 2 bases outside the gene matches. The CDR3 contains 13 residues. CDR1 is GTSNPN, CDR2 SVGIG, per germline (reference sequence). The DNA for the CDR3 is TGTGCCTGGAGTAGGGACAGGGGATACGAGCAGTACTTC. Its protein is CAWSRDRGYEQYF.